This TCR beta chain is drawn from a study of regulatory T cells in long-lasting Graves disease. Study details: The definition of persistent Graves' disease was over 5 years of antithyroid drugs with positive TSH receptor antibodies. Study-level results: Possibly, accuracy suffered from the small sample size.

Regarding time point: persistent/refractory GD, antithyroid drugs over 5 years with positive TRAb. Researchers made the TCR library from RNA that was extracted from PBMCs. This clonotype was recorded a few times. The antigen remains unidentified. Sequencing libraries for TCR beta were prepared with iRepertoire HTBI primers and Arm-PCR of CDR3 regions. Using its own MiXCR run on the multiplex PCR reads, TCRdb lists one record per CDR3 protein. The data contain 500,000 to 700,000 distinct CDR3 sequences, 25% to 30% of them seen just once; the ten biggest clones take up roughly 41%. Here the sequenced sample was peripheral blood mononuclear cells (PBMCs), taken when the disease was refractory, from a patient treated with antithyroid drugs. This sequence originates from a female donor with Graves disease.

The CDR3 sequence is CASSLGRSSYNEQFF. The CDR3 DNA is TGTGCCAGCAGCTTAGGCCGGAGCTCCTACAATGAGCAGTTCTTC. The rearrangement uses TRBV11-2 and TRBJ2-1; no definite D call. V was trimmed by 1 base and J by 0 bases, leaving 7 bases between them. This CDR3 has 15 amino acids. Germline CDR1 SGHAT, CDR2 FQNNGV.